This note documents a single T cell receptor (beta chain) sequence. In the original analysis: The authors estimated nucleated cell counts from reference gene primer amplification. The table came from immunoSEQ multiplex PCR; TCRdb's copy has only in-frame clones and leaves some out. V and J calls and clone size are as listed in that table; D and trimming were resolved from the DNA. This table holds roughly 280,000 clones, around 80% found once. These data originate in a study of blood T cell repertoires in COVID-19. Study overall: The origin of the acute and convalescent COVID-19 samples was the United States, Italy and Spain. T cells, B-cell-depleted T cells, or PBMCs provided the cDNA or gDNA that served as material.

The CDR3 length is 13 residues. V lost 7 bases, J lost 7 bases, and 4 bases stayed unmatched. The germline V gene encodes CDR1 ENHRY and CDR2 SYGVKD. The chain is built from TRBV10-3 and TRBJ2-1; the match to TRBD2 covers 10 bases. The receptor was isolated from a man between 60 and 70 years old with acute or convalescent COVID-19. Sequencing used peripheral blood. DNA of the CDR3: TGTGCCATCACTAGCGGGAGTCCTAATGAGCAGTTCTTC. Its protein is CAITSGSPNEQFF.